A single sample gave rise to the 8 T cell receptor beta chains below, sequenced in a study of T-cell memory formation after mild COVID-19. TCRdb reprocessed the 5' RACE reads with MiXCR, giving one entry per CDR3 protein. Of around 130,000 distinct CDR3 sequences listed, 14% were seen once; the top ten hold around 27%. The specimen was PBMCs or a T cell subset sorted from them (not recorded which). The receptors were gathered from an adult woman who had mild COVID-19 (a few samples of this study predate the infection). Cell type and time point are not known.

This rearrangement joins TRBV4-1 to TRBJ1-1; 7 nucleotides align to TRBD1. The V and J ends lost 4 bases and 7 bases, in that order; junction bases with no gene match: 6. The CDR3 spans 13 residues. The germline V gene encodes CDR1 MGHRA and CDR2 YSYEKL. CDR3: CASSPDRESEAFF. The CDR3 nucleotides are TGCGCCAGCAGCCCCGACAGGGAAAGTGAAGCTTTCTTT.

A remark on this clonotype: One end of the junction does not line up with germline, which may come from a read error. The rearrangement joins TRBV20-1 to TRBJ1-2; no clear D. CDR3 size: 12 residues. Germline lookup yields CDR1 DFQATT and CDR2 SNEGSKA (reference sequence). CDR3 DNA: TGCAGTGCCAGAGATGGAGGTTCGGGCTACACCTTC. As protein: CSARDGGSGYTF.

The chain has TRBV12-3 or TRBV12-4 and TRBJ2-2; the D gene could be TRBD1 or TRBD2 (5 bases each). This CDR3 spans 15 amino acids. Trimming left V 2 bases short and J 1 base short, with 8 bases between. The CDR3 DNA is TGTGCCAGCAGTTTACATGGGGGGAACACCGGGGAGCTGTTTTTT. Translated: CASSLHGGNTGELFF.

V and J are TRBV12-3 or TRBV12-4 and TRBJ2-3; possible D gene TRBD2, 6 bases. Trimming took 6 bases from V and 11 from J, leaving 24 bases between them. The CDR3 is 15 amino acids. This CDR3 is CASSLGEDPHKGQYF. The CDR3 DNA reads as TGTGCCAGCAGCCTAGGGGAGGACCCCCACAAGGGGCAGTATTTT.

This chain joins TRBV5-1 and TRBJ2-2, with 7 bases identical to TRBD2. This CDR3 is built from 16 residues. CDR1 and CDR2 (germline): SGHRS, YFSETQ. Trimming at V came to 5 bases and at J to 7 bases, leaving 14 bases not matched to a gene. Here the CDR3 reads CASSTSGTTSGGELFF. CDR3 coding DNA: TGCGCCAGCAGTACCAGTGGGACTACCTCCGGCGGGGAGCTGTTTTTT.

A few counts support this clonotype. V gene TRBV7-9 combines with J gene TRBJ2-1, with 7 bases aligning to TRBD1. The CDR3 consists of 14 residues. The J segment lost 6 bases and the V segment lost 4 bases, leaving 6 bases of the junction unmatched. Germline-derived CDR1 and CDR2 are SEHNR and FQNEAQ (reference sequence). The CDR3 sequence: CASSSGQLSNEQFF. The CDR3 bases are TGTGCCAGCAGCTCGGGACAGTTGAGCAATGAGCAGTTCTTC.

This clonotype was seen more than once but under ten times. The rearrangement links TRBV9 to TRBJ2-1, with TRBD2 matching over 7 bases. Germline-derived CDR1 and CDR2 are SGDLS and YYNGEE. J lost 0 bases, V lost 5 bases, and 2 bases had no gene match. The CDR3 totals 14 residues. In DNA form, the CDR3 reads TGTGCCAGCAGTGGCGGGGGCTCCTACAATGAGCAGTTCTTC. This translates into CASSGGGSYNEQFF.

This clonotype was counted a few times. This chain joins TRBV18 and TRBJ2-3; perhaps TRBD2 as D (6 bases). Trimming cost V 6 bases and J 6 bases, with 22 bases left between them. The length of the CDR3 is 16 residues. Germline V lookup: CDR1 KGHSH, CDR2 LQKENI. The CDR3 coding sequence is TGTGCCAGCTCTCCCGACGGGACTCCTAACTCGGATACGCAGTATTTT. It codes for CASSPDGTPNSDTQYF.